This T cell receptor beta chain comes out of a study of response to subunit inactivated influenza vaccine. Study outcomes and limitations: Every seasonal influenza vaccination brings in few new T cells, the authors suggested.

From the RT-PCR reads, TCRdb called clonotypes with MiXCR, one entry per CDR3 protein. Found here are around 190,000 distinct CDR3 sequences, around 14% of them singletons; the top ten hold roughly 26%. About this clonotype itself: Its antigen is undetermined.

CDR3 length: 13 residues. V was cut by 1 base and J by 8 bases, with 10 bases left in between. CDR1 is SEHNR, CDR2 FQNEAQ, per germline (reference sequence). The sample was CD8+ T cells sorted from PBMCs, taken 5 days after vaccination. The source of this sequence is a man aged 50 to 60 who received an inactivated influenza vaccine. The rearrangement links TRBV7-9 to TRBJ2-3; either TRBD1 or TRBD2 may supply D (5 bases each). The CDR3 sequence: CASSLGGEGTQYF. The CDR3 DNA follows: TGTGCCAGCAGCTTAGGAGGGGAAGGTACGCAGTATTTT.